The T cell receptor beta chain described here comes from a study of radiotherapy plus CTLA-4 blockade in lung cancer. For this clone: One end of the junction does not line up with germline, which may come from a read error. In the same sample, other DNA sequences code for this CDR3.

Germline V gene sequence: CDR1 MDHEN, CDR2 SYDVKM. CDR3 length: 13 amino acids. Repertoires were generated with immunoSEQ multiplex PCR, while TCRdb's copy carries only in-frame clones and drops some. The sample yields 50,000 to 85,000 clones, about four fifths seen once. The receptor was isolated from a human donor with non-small cell lung cancer who had a partial response to radiotherapy plus ipilimumab. Material: peripheral blood, obtained from a patient treated with radiotherapy plus ipilimumab. V and J are TRBV28 and TRBJ1-5; possible D gene TRBD1, 6 bases. CDR3 sequence (DNA): TGTGCCAGCAATGGGGACACCTTTCAGCCCCAGCACTTT. This codes for CASNGDTFQPQHF.